The 14 T cell receptor beta chains below all came from one sample that was sequenced in a study of vaccination and CD4 T cells after COVID-19 (dated by TCRdb to about 2022). The treatment or condition label, read with the paper, signifies: roughly 11-day PBMC culture with coronavirus spike peptide pools or control peptides (ViraFEST assay). These TCRs' antigens remain unknown. The library was generated by PCR. TCRdb shows the sequencer as Illumina iSeq 100. DNA from cultured CD4+ T cells underwent TCR sequencing with the Oncomine TCR Beta short-read assay at the Johns Hopkins FTIC core. The public sequencing data were trimmed at Q25 with fastp and processed into clonotypes with MiXCR by TCRdb, which kept only in-frame beta chains. Identical CDR3 proteins give one entry, which carries the most common genes and DNA. The sample table contains 9,500 to 14,000 distinct CDR3 sequences; only one count was recorded for 29% of them. 20% to 30% of the sample rests with the top ten.

Sequencing was done on a sample of cultured CD4+ T cells from blood. All receptors derive from a human donor with COVID-19.

The chain has TRBV5-1 and TRBJ1-1, with a possible D match to TRBD1 (6 bases). CDR1 and CDR2 (germline): SGHRS, YFSETQ. The CDR3 runs to 14 residues. The ends were cut back, 3 bases at V and 4 bases at J, with 13 bases in the middle. This chain's CDR3 is CASSSDGGGTEAFF. As DNA, the CDR3 is TGCGCCAGCAGCTCGGACGGGGGCGGCACTGAAGCTTTCTTT.

Only a few counts were recorded for this clonotype. J is TRBJ1-1 and V is TRBV6-2 or TRBV6-3; 8 positions agree with TRBD1. The germline V gene has CDR1 MNHEY and CDR2 SVGEGT. The CDR3 spans 16 residues. With 2 bases clipped from V and 5 bases from J, the junction kept 10 bases outside the gene matches. The CDR3 spells CASSYTLQGGRTEAFF. The CDR3 bases are TGTGCCAGCAGTTACACCCTACAGGGGGGAAGAACTGAAGCTTTCTTT.

The chain links TRBV19 to TRBJ2-3; D might be TRBD1 (5 bases). CDR1 is LNHDA and CDR2 is SQIVND in the germline V gene (reference sequence). This CDR3 has 13 amino acids. Trimming took 5 bases from V and 1 from J, leaving 7 bases between them. CDR3 sequence (DNA): TGTGCCAGTAGTTTCAGGGGCACAGATACGCAGTATTTT. Translated, it gives CASSFRGTDTQYF.

The chain links TRBV10-3 to TRBJ1-2, with TRBD1 matching over 9 bases. This CDR3 has 16 residues. V lost 3 bases, J lost 2 bases, and 7 bases stayed unmatched. Germline assignment: CDR1 ENHRY and CDR2 SYGVKD. The CDR3 DNA is TGTGCCATCAGTGAAAACCCGGGACAGGGCAACTATGGCTACACCTTC. It codes for CAISENPGQGNYGYTF.

The chain uses TRBV5-1 and TRBJ2-1; the D gene could be TRBD1 or TRBD2 (5 bases each). The V gene lost 0 bases and the J gene lost 4 bases, with 14 bases spanning the gap. Germline loops: CDR1 SGHRS, CDR2 YFSETQ. The CDR3 loop spans 16 amino acids. The CDR3 here is CASSLGPGRSYNEQFF. CDR3 DNA: TGCGCCAGCAGCTTGGGTCCGGGACGGTCATACAATGAGCAGTTCTTC.

This clonotype has only a few counts. The gene calls are TRBV10-3 and TRBJ2-3; D possibly corresponds to TRBD1 (5 bases). Trimming shortened V by 2 bases and J by 4 bases, and 13 bases separated the two germline ends. Germline V gives CDR1 ENHRY, CDR2 SYGVKD. The CDR3 covers 15 residues. DNA for the CDR3: TGTGCCATCAGTGAGCCCCGGGTGGGGCCAGATACGCAGTATTTT. Protein product: CAISEPRVGPDTQYF.

The chain joins TRBV11-3 to TRBJ1-1; no firm D call. V was shortened by 1 base and J by 1 base, with 7 bases between the two germline ends. Per the germline V gene, CDR1 is SGHNT and CDR2 is YENEEA. The CDR3 sequence is 14 residues long. The CDR3 nucleotides are TGTGCCAGCAGCTTAGGGCAGAAGAACACTGAAGCTTTCTTT. Translated, it gives CASSLGQKNTEAFF.

The chain uses TRBV20-1 and TRBJ2-7; 10 positions agree with TRBD1. J gave up 4 bases and V 1 base, and 10 bases lay outside the gene matches. Germline V lookup: CDR1 DFQATT, CDR2 SNEGSKA (reference sequence). The CDR3 contains 16 residues. CDR3 region: CSARVLGDRGLYEQYF. The CDR3 DNA reads TGCAGTGCTAGAGTGTTAGGGGACAGGGGTTTATACGAGCAGTACTTC.

V is TRBV4-2 and J is TRBJ1-3; D gene uncertain. Germline lookup yields CDR1 LGHNA and CDR2 YNFKEQ. This CDR3 has 12 residues. V was trimmed by 0 bases and J by 4 bases, leaving 1 base between them. This CDR3 is CASSQEGNTIYF. CDR3 nucleotides: TGTGCCAGCAGCCAAGAGGGAAACACCATATATTTT.

This chain uses TRBV5-3 with TRBJ2-3; D is undetermined. TRBV5-3 is annotated as an ORF whose role is uncertain. The V and J ends lost 8 bases and 0 bases respectively, with 16 bases between them. This CDR3 comprises 15 residues. DNA of the CDR3: TGTGCCAGCAGCCTCACAGAGATTAGCACAGATACGCAGTATTTT. This sequence encodes CASSLTEISTDTQYF.

The genes are TRBV11-2 and TRBJ2-3; D is unclear. CDR1 is SGHAT, CDR2 FQNNGV, per germline. The V gene lost 4 bases and the J gene lost 7 bases, with 15 bases spanning the gap. The CDR3 totals 14 residues. The CDR3 region is CASSSPIWFNTQYF. CDR3 DNA: TGTGCCAGCAGCTCCCCTATTTGGTTTAATACGCAGTATTTT. The full variable domain, in which reference TRBV11-2 and TRBJ2-3 provide the parts outside the CDR3, is EAGVAQSPRYKIIEKRQSVAFWCNPISGHATLYWYQQILGQGPKLLIQFQNNGVVDDSQLPKDRFSAERLKGVDSTLKIQPAKLEDSAVYLCASSSPIWFNTQYFGPGTRLTVL.

The chain joins TRBV4-3 to TRBJ1-5; D uncertain. Deletions cut 0 bases from V and 6 bases from J, with 12 bases between. Germline lookup yields CDR1 LGHNA and CDR2 YSLEER. The CDR3 loop spans 15 amino acids. CDR3 region: CASSQDFKGSQPQHF. In DNA, the CDR3 is TGCGCCAGCAGCCAAGATTTCAAGGGTAGTCAGCCCCAGCATTTT.

This clonotype has more than one count but fewer than ten. The rearrangement uses TRBV7-6 and TRBJ1-4, with D unresolved. Germline V CDR1 and CDR2: SGHVS, FNYEAQ. The CDR3 extends over 16 amino acids. Trimming removed 0 bases from V and 7 bases from J, with 15 bases in between. CDR3 region: CASSLAGFPRAEKLFF. The CDR3 coding sequence is TGTGCCAGCAGCTTAGCGGGCTTCCCAAGGGCTGAAAAACTGTTTTTT. Full variable domain (remainder filled in from reference TRBV7-6 and TRBJ1-4): GAGVSQSPRYKVTKRGQDVALRCDPISGHVSLYWYRQALGQGPEFLTYFNYEAQQDKSGLPNDRFSAERPEGSISTLTIQRTEQRDSAMYRCASSLAGFPRAEKLFFGSGTQLSVL.

The rearrangement links TRBV27 to TRBJ2-7, with D hard to call. Germline V lookup: CDR1 MNHEY, CDR2 SMNVEV (reference sequence). Trimming removed 8 bases at V and 3 bases at J, with 17 bases between. The CDR3 has 14 amino acids. This chain's CDR3 is CASSRSTGVYEQYF. CDR3 DNA sequence: TGTGCCAGCTCACGTTCGACTGGGGTCTACGAGCAGTACTTC.